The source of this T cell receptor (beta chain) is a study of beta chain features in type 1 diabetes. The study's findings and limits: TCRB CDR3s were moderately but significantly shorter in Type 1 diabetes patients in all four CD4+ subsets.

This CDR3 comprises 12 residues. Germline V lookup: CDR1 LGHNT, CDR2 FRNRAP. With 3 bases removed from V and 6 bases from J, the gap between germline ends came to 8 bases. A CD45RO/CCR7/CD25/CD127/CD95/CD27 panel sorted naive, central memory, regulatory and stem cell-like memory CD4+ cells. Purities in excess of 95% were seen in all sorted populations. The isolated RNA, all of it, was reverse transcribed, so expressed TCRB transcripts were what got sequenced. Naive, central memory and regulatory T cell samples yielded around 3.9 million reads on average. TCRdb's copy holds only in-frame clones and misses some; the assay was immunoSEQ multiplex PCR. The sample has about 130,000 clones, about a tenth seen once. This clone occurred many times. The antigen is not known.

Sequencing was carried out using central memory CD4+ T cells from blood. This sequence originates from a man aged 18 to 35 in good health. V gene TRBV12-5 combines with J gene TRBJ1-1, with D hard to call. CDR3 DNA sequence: TGTGCTAGTGGTTTAAACGGGGCTGAAGCTTTCTTT. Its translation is CASGLNGAEAFF.